Included here is one TCR beta chain sequence, with context. No antigen is known for it. The sample comes from a study of cytomegalovirus exposure and HLA in healthy donors. Study-wide context: Clustering assigned about 79% of the roughly 420 genotyped donors to the Caucasian-associated ancestry cluster.

In the PCR, 60 Vbeta and 13 Jbeta primers were used. This table comes from immunoSEQ multiplex PCR, and its TCRdb copy is limited to in-frame clones, with some not included. In the table there are 310,000 or so clones, roughly 90% of which are singletons. Overall study results and limits: Indistinguishable V segments such as TRBV6-2 and TRBV6-3 were excluded. Later on, an analysis found that several of the most significant clusters appeared to be linked to common viral pathogens, which included parvovirus B19. What a later analysis reportedly showed was that an Asian-associated ancestry cluster had fewer N-insertions than the roughly 700-donor mean.

V lost 0 bases, J lost 5 bases, and 16 bases lay in between. Germline lookup yields CDR1 PRHDT and CDR2 FYEKMQ (reference sequence). The CDR3 length is 16 residues. This sequence was found in a woman between 18 and 30 years old in good health and CMV-seronegative. The sequenced material came from PBMCs. V gene TRBV13 combines with J gene TRBJ1-1; possible D gene TRBD1, 6 bases. The CDR3 nucleotides read TGTGCCAGCAGCTTAGGGTGGGGGGGGCTAGGGACTGAAGCTTTCTTT. Protein product: CASSLGWGGLGTEAFF.